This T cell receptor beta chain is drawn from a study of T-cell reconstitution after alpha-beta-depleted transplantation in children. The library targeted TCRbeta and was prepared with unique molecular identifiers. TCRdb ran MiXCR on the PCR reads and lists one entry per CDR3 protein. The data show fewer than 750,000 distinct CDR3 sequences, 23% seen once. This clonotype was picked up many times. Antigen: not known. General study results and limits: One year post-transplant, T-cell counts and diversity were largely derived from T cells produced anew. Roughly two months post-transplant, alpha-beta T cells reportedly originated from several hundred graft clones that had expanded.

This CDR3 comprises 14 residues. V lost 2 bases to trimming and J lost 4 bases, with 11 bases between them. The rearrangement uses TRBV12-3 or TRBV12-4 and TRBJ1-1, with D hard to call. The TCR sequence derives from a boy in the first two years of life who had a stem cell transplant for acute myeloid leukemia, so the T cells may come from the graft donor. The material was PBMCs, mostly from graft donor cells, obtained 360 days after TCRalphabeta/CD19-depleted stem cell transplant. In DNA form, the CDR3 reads TGTGCCAGCAGTTTACGAGGGCAGACCACTGAAGCTTTCTTT. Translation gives CASSLRGQTTEAFF.